A selection of T cell receptor beta chains follows, all from one sample in a study of T cells after yellow fever vaccination. TCRdb ran MiXCR on the 5' RACE reads and lists one entry per CDR3 protein. The sample shows about 150,000 distinct CDR3 sequences, roughly 6.7% of them seen only once. The sequences come from CD4+ T cells sorted from PBMCs, collected 10 days after the yellow fever booster vaccination. Every receptor here comes from a young man who received the YFV17D yellow fever vaccine. Each CDR3 is given with its conserved first and last residue. A D gene is named only where the DNA matches it firmly. Not all rows give a size; the values are once, few, many and, for expanded clones, a class.

V gene	CDR3 length	D gene	clone size	J gene	CDR3 DNA	CDR3 protein
TRBV7-2	12	.	many	TRBJ1-1	TGTGCCAGCAGCTTAGCAGCAGGGCCAGCTTTCTTT	CASSLAAGPAFF
TRBV12-3/TRBV12-4	14	.	many	TRBJ1-1	TGTGCCAGCGCAACGGACAGACTGAACACTGAAGCTTTCTTT	CASATDRLNTEAFF
TRBV7-2	14	TRBD2	many	TRBJ2-5	TGTGCCAGCAGCCCGCGGACTAGGGTGGAGACCCAGTACTTC	CASSPRTRVETQYF
TRBV11-2	15	.	many	TRBJ2-2	TGTGCCAGCAAGCCAACTCCAATGAACACCGGGGAGCTGTTTTTT	CASKPTPMNTGELFF
TRBV2	11	.	many	TRBJ2-7	TGTGCCAGCAGTGAGGACCGTTCGAAGTACTTC	CASSEDRSKYF
TRBV5-1	15	.	few	TRBJ1-4	TGCGCCAGCAGCCTTCGACCCACAACTAATGAAAAACTGTTTTTT	CASSLRPTTNEKLFF
TRBV5-1	18	TRBD2	few	TRBJ2-1	TGCGCCAGCGACAATGGACTAGCGGGAGGGAGTTCCTACAATGAGCAGTTCTTC	CASDNGLAGGSSYNEQFF
TRBV12-3/TRBV12-4	11	.	many	TRBJ2-7	TGTGCCAGCAGTTGGGGTCCCGAGCAGTACTTC	CASSWGPEQYF
TRBV21-1	17	.	many	TRBJ2-1	TGTGCCAGCAGCAAATGGCGGTTCAGGGGTAAGTTCGATGAGCAGTTCTTC	CASSKWRFRGKFDEQFF
TRBV5-1	14	.	few	TRBJ2-7	TGCGCCAGCAGCCCTGGGATTCACTCCTACGAGCAGTACTTC	CASSPGIHSYEQYF
TRBV5-1	16	.	many	TRBJ2-6	TGCGCCAGCAGCTTAGGTTCTCTCTCTGGGGCCAACGTCCTGACTTTC	CASSLGSLSGANVLTF
TRBV11-1	18	TRBD2	many	TRBJ2-7	TGTGCCAGCAGCCCCGGGACTAGCGGGCCGCTCTACTTCTACGAGCAGTACTTC	CASSPGTSGPLYFYEQYF
TRBV5-4	15	.	many	TRBJ2-2	TGTGCCAGCAGCTTCCGGGACACCCTCACCGGGGAGCTGTTTTTT	CASSFRDTLTGELFF
TRBV7-2	16	TRBD1	.	TRBJ1-1	TGTGCCAGCAGCTTAGCGCAGGGGGGGATGAACACTGAAGCTTTCTTT	CASSLAQGGMNTEAFF
TRBV12-5	16	.	many	TRBJ1-1	TGTGCTAGTGGTTTGGTAGTCGGGGGGCAAGCCACTGAAGCTTTCTTT	CASGLVVGGQATEAFF
TRBV11-2	13	.	many	TRBJ1-2	TGTGCCAGCAGGATGGAACCCCTCTATGGCTACACCTTC	CASRMEPLYGYTF
TRBV6-2/TRBV6-3	15	.	many	TRBJ1-5	TGTGCCAGCAGCCTACAGGTACGGAGCAATCAGCCCCAGCATTTT	CASSLQVRSNQPQHF
TRBV5-1	14	.	many	TRBJ2-5	TGCGCCAGCAGCTACTTCCAGGGTGGAGAGACCCAGTACTTC	CASSYFQGGETQYF
TRBV28	14	TRBD1	many	TRBJ2-1	TGTGCCAGCAGTTGGGGACAGAGCTACAATGAGCAGTTCTTC	CASSWGQSYNEQFF